Listed here are 21 T cell receptor beta chains from one sample, sequenced in a study of T cell changes during pregnancy in multiple sclerosis (dated by TCRdb to between 2017 and 2020). Library creation used the immunoSEQ multiplex PCR assay. The table was pulled from immuneACCESS by TCRdb, which kept in-frame rearrangements only. Such tables lose some clones; where checked, under half of the loss comes from unresolved V genes, and the rest has no known cause. In all, the sample holds roughly 32,000 clones, and 80% to 90% of those were seen once. The top ten clonotypes cover 11% of the sample. The sequencing here drew on CD8+ T cells from peripheral blood mononuclear cells, taken in the third trimester of pregnancy. These receptor sequences come from a female donor with multiple sclerosis, enrolled in a pregnancy study.

V usage is TRBV2 and J usage is TRBJ2-7, with D possibly TRBD1 on 5 matching bases. Trimming left V 8 bases short and J 6 bases short, with 8 bases between. CDR3 length: 10 amino acids. CDR1 is SNHLY, CDR2 FYNNEI, per germline. CDR3 in amino acids: CASVQGEQYF. CDR3 DNA sequence: TGTGCCAGCGTCCAGGGCGAGCAGTACTTC.

The chain has TRBV16 and TRBJ1-1; 7 positions match TRBD1. With V trimmed by 4 bases and J by 5 bases, 4 bases remained unmatched. The CDR3 runs to 13 residues. The germline V gene has CDR1 KGHSY and CDR2 FQNENV. CDR3 nucleotide sequence: TGTGCCAGCAGCCTGGGACAGTTGACTGAAGCTTTCTTT. Protein product: CASSLGQLTEAFF. Variable domain in full (rest from reference TRBV16 and TRBJ1-1): GEEVAQTPKHLVRGEGQKAKLYCAPIKGHSYVFWYQQVLKNEFKFLISFQNENVFDETGMPKERFSAKCLPNSPCSLEIQATKLEDSAVYFCASSLGQLTEAFFGQGTRLTVV.

The chain recombines TRBV7-8 with TRBJ2-5, with 9 bases that match TRBD2. V shed 3 bases and J 2 bases; nucleotides not matched to a gene: 7. This CDR3 is 16 amino acids long. Per germline, CDR1 SGHVS and CDR2 FQNEAQ. The CDR3 DNA reads TGTGCCAGCAGCTTGCTTACGCGGGGGGGACAAGAGACCCAGTACTTC. Protein: CASSLLTRGGQETQYF.

This chain uses TRBV7-9 with TRBJ2-5; D might be TRBD1 (6 bases). V lost 2 bases to trimming and J lost 5 bases, with 18 bases between them. Germline CDR1 and CDR2: SEHNR and FQNEAQ (reference sequence). This CDR3 has 16 amino acids. The CDR3 sequence: CASSLPHDRTRETQYF. The DNA for the CDR3 is TGTGCCAGCAGCTTACCTCATGACAGGACGAGGGAGACCCAGTACTTC.

J is TRBJ2-7 and V is TRBV10-1, with 13 bases lining up with TRBD2. The CDR3 is made up of 18 amino acids. Germline V gene sequence: CDR1 WNHNN, CDR2 SYGVQD (reference sequence). Losses at the gene ends were 8 bases for V and 4 bases for J; bases not matched to a gene: 17. CDR3 in DNA: TGCGCCAGCGAGCCACGACTAGCGGGAGGCTCCCCCGATTACGAGCAGTACTTC. Translating gives CASEPRLAGGSPDYEQYF.

The chain employs TRBV27 and TRBJ1-1; the match to TRBD1 covers 10 bases. The CDR3 covers 15 residues. Germline CDR1 MNHEY, CDR2 SMNVEV (reference sequence). V lost 5 bases and J lost 12; bases outside the gene matches: 15. Here the CDR3 reads CASSPSSGTGERTFF. CDR3 sequence (DNA): TGTGCCAGCAGTCCATCGTCCGGGACAGGGGAGCGAACTTTCTTT.

The chain recombines TRBV18 with TRBJ1-3; possibly TRBD1 for D (6 bases). The CDR3 contains 16 residues. From germline, CDR1 is KGHSH and CDR2 LQKENI. Trimming took off 3 bases at V and 0 bases at J, with 12 bases between the two ends. CDR3 nucleotides: TGTGCCAGCTCACCGGTGGACAGTCTCTCTGGAAACACCATATATTTT. Residues: CASSPVDSLSGNTIYF.

This chain connects TRBV7-8 to TRBJ1-2; TRBD1 agrees at 8 bases. Germline V gene lookup returns CDR1 SGHVS and CDR2 FQNEAQ. CDR3 size: 13 residues. V trimming: 3 bases; J trimming: 6 bases; junction bases outside the gene matches: 3. In DNA, the CDR3 is TGTGCCAGCAGCTTCCCAGGGGGCAATGGCTACACCTTC. It yields the protein CASSFPGGNGYTF.

V and J are TRBV29-1 and TRBJ1-1; 9 bases map to TRBD1. The CDR3 is 13 amino acids. CDR1 is SQVTM and CDR2 is ANQGSEA in the germline V gene. J lost 9 bases, V lost 7 bases, and 12 bases had no gene match. CDR3 sequence reads: CSAPPDGQGKAFF. In DNA, the CDR3 is TGCAGCGCTCCCCCCGATGGACAGGGGAAAGCTTTCTTT.

V usage is TRBV27 and J usage is TRBJ2-7; weak D call: TRBD2 (5 bases). CDR1 is MNHEY, CDR2 SMNVEV, per germline (reference sequence). V lost 5 bases and J lost 2, with 13 bases in between. The CDR3 is 14 residues long. The DNA of the CDR3 is TGTGCCAGCAGTCCCGGTTTGGAGGCCTACGAGCAGTACTTC. It is translated as CASSPGLEAYEQYF.

The chain employs TRBV28 and TRBJ2-7; D remains ambiguous. The CDR3 has 15 amino acids. V gave up 6 bases and J gave up 4 bases, with 19 bases separating them. The germline V gene encodes CDR1 MDHEN and CDR2 SYDVKM. The DNA for the CDR3 is TGTGCCAGCAGCTTCACCGGGTCGATACCTTACGAGCAGTACTTC. Protein product: CASSFTGSIPYEQYF.

V and J are TRBV11-1 and TRBJ2-3; TRBD2 agrees at 9 bases. Germline V gene data show CDR1 as SGHAT and CDR2 as FQDESV (reference sequence). J gave up 2 bases and V 7 bases, and 7 bases lay outside the gene matches. CDR3 length: 15 residues. The DNA for the CDR3 is TGTGCCAGCAATCCTAGCGGGGCCCCCACAGATACGCAGTATTTT. As protein: CASNPSGAPTDTQYF.

The V call is TRBV15, the J call TRBJ2-7; D might be TRBD1 (6 bases). CDR1 LNHNV and CDR2 YYDKDF come from the germline V gene (reference sequence). The CDR3 covers 13 residues. Trimming took 1 base from V and 5 from J, leaving 9 bases between them. This CDR3 is CATSRVTGNEQYF. CDR3 DNA: TGTGCCACCAGCAGAGTGACAGGCAACGAGCAGTACTTC.

This chain connects TRBV27 to TRBJ2-7; TRBD1 aligns across 7 bases. V gave up 3 bases and J gave up 0 bases; unmatched junction bases: 5. The CDR3 length is 15 residues. CDR1 MNHEY and CDR2 SMNVEV come from the germline V gene (reference sequence). CDR3 DNA sequence: TGTGCCAGCAGTTTGAACAGGGGAAGCTCCTACGAGCAGTACTTC. It specifies CASSLNRGSSYEQYF.

This chain uses TRBV2 with TRBJ2-1, with 9 bases aligning to TRBD1. The CDR3 sequence is 14 residues long. V lost 7 bases and J lost 4; bases outside the gene matches: 5. Per the germline V gene, CDR1 is SNHLY and CDR2 is FYNNEI. The CDR3 bases are TGTGCCAGCATCCTGACAGGGGGATACAATGAGCAGTTCTTC. Encoded protein: CASILTGGYNEQFF.

This chain uses TRBV7-6 with TRBJ2-1, with 15 nucleotides matching TRBD2. The length of the CDR3 is 16 residues. The V gene end was trimmed by 5 bases and the J gene end by 8 bases; junction bases not matched to a gene: 7. CDR1 is SGHVS, CDR2 FNYEAQ, per germline. CDR3 sequence (DNA): TGTGCCAGCAGCACCGGACTAGCGGGAGGGGCCTATGAGCAGTTCTTC. This gives the protein CASSTGLAGGAYEQFF.

The chain has TRBV10-1 and TRBJ2-1, with D unclear. V was shortened by 0 bases and J by 5 bases, with 14 bases between the two germline ends. This CDR3 is built from 16 residues. CDR1 is WNHNN, CDR2 SYGVQD, per germline (reference sequence). CDR3 protein: CASSESKLPNDNEQFF. CDR3 coding DNA: TGCGCCAGCAGTGAGTCCAAACTACCTAACGACAATGAGCAGTTCTTC.

V and J are TRBV19 and TRBJ1-5, with 8 bases fitting TRBD1. The CDR3 totals 16 residues. Germline CDR1 LNHDA, CDR2 SQIVND (reference sequence). V shed 3 bases and J 2 bases; nucleotides not matched to a gene: 6. The CDR3 region is CASSIGTGRGNQPQHF. In DNA form, the CDR3 reads TGTGCCAGTAGTATTGGGACAGGCCGGGGCAATCAGCCCCAGCATTTT.

The chain recombines TRBV15 with TRBJ2-2, with 11 bases fitting TRBD2. V shed 3 bases and J 2 bases; nucleotides not matched to a gene: 5. The CDR3 has 17 amino acids. Germline CDR1 is LNHNV and CDR2 is YYDKDF (reference sequence). The CDR3 loop is CATSSLAGGYNTGELFF. DNA for the CDR3: TGTGCCACCAGCAGTCTAGCGGGGGGCTATAACACCGGGGAGCTGTTTTTT.

The chain is built from TRBV11-3 and TRBJ2-7; 10 bases match TRBD2. Trimming took 8 bases from V and 0 from J; bases not matched to a gene: 4. This CDR3 spans 14 amino acids. Germline CDR1 and CDR2: SGHNT and YENEEA. The CDR3 reads CASPGTSDSYEQYF. The CDR3 DNA reads as TGTGCCAGCCCCGGGACTAGCGACTCCTACGAGCAGTACTTC.

The chain employs TRBV10-3 and TRBJ2-1; 10 nucleotides line up with TRBD1. The ends lost 6 bases at V and 6 bases at J; junction bases unmatched: 14. This CDR3 has 17 amino acids. Germline V gene lookup returns CDR1 ENHRY and CDR2 SYGVKD. The CDR3 reads CAIRATDRGRGSNEQFF. In nucleotides, the CDR3 is TGTGCCATCAGAGCAACTGACAGGGGGCGCGGGTCCAATGAGCAGTTCTTC.